This T cell receptor (beta chain) was retrieved from a study of T-cell memory formation after mild COVID-19 (dated by TCRdb to about 2021). At the level of the whole study: Most TCR sequence clusters were specific to one of the two donors. Longitudinal TCRalpha and TCRbeta repertoire sequencing tracked T-cell clones expanding and contracting after mild COVID-19 in two donors. Two young, previously healthy adult volunteers made up the cohort, one male and one female.

Ficoll-Paque density gradient centrifugation was the method used to isolate PBMCs. This clonotype came up many times. The target of this receptor is not known. No much larger clone exists at a distance of one base, and base qualities are not known. V is cut by 2 bases and J by 5 bases, and the space between the germline ends is 7 bases. The CDR3 has 13 amino acids, counting the end cysteine and phenylalanine. Only CDR3 DNA is held: 39 bases, read in frame from base 1. The germline V gene sets CDR1 to MNHEY and CDR2 to SVGEGT. The sequencing machine was an Illumina NovaSeq 6000. TCRalpha and TCRbeta cDNA libraries were built by 5'RACE with constant-segment primers, adding sample barcodes and unique molecular identifiers. Trizol reagent was used to extract RNA from every sample. The libraries were amplified in two PCR steps, and the second step added a second sample barcode and Illumina TruSeq adapters. Libraries were sequenced on an Illumina NovaSeq with 2 x 150 bp paired-end reads. As for the authors' bioinformatics: The reads were demultiplexed and collapsed into UMI-guided consensus sequences using migec v1.2.7. With mixcr v2.1.11, UMI consensuses were aligned to TRA and TRB V and J templates and assembled into clonotypes. A clonotype was counted as expanded or contracted only when both edgeR and NoisET called the clonotype significant, with the noise models trained on biological replicates. For edgeR calls, a false discovery rate-adjusted p below 0.01 and a log2 fold-change threshold of 1 were applied. As an exploratory analysis of dynamics, max-normalized trajectories of the 1000 most abundant clonotypes were examined by PCA with hierarchical clustering. Separately sequenced CD4+ and CD8+ repertoires were used to assign the CD4 or CD8 phenotype of responding clones. In TCRdb, the public reads were trimmed at Q25 with fastp and aligned with MiXCR, with productive beta chains retained. Merged by CDR3 protein, the rows form single entries marked with the most common genes and DNA. These V and J calls derive from TCRdb rather than the authors' analysis. Here the sample has about 270,000 distinct CDR3 sequences; around 15% occur a single time. The ten largest clones represent approximately 25% of the sample.

Broad study findings and their caveats: SARS-CoV-2 specificity of the second-wave clones peaking on day 37 was not confirmed. Only a couple of mild cases were covered by the study, and larger cohorts that include severe cases with pre-infection samples were considered necessary. Some responding clones were detected in pre-infection memory, which suggested that pre-existing cross-reactive memory T cells had joined the SARS-CoV-2 response. Contracting CD4+ clones appeared mostly in the CM and EM memory subsets, whereas CD8+ clones were enriched in EMRA. Clones contracting from day 15 to 85 had balanced CD4/CD8 phenotypes, while a second wave expanding from day 15 to 37 was biased towards CD4+.

The clonotype was recovered from a man between 18 and 29 years old who had mild COVID-19 (a few samples of this study predate the infection). The sample titles of this study are shuffled in the database, so cell type and time point are left out; the donor was told from shared clones. The chain is assembled from TRBV6-2 or TRBV6-3 and TRBJ1-5; the D gene remains uncertain. Sequencing was carried out using PBMCs or a T cell subset sorted from them (not recorded which). The CDR3 has the sequence CASSYVGDQPQHF. At the DNA level, the sequence is TGTGCCAGCAGTTACGTTGGGGATCAGCCCCAGCATTTT.